The 4 T cell receptor beta chains listed next were all sequenced from one sample in a study of shared clonotypes between healthy human individuals. Generated by immunoSEQ multiplex PCR, the TCRdb table keeps only in-frame clones and is missing some. Among more than 1,200,000 clones, roughly 98.5% were seen once, and the ten largest hold about 0.35%. Sequencing was done on a sample of naive CD4+ T cells sorted from blood. Subset specified: CD45RA+ positively selected. These TCRs come from a man aged 30-40 years in good health.

The V gene is TRBV5-6, the J gene TRBJ2-2; D gene unclear. This CDR3 comprises 15 residues. V was pared by 0 bases and J by 1 base, with 7 bases between. Germline V CDR1 and CDR2: SGHDT, YYEEEE. The DNA for the CDR3 is TGTGCCAGCAGCTTGGGGCCGGGGAACACCGGGGAGCTGTTTTTT. Its translation: CASSLGPGNTGELFF.

The chain is built from TRBV25-1 and TRBJ1-1, with TRBD1 as a possible D gene (5 bases). V was shortened by 6 bases and J by 7 bases, with 12 bases between the two germline ends. The CDR3 is made up of 12 amino acids. Looked up from germline, CDR1 is MGHDK and CDR2 is SYGVNS. The CDR3 DNA follows: TGTGCCAGCAGCCGGGGGTCCTATGAAGCTTTCTTT. Its translation is CASSRGSYEAFF.

The chain combines TRBV18 with TRBJ1-5, with D possibly TRBD1 on 5 matching bases. The CDR3 runs 17 residues. Germline V gene lookup returns CDR1 KGHSH and CDR2 LQKENI. The V and J ends lost 3 bases and 0 bases respectively, with 15 bases between them. Here the CDR3 reads CASSPAGHIDSNQPQHF. Written as DNA, the CDR3 is TGTGCCAGCTCACCTGCGGGGCACATTGATAGCAATCAGCCCCAGCATTTT.

The chain carries TRBV6-5 and TRBJ2-7; unclear D gene. The germline V gene has CDR1 MNHEY and CDR2 SVGAGI. This CDR3 has 15 amino acids. Trimming took off 5 bases at V and 2 bases at J, with 16 bases between the two ends. The CDR3 DNA sequence: TGTGCCAGCAGTCGAAGCTCACGGCCTCCCTACGAGCAGTACTTC. Protein product: CASSRSSRPPYEQYF.